These 21 T cell receptor beta chains came from one sample sequenced in a study of regulatory T cells in long-lasting Graves disease. Stated time point: newly diagnosed GD, antithyroid drugs for less than 3 months. The TCR library was made from RNA that had been extracted from PBMCs in TRIzol. Arm-PCR of CDR3 regions and iRepertoire HTBI primers were used to build TCR beta libraries. Via MiXCR, TCRdb re-called the multiplex PCR reads, giving one row per CDR3 protein. The table records hundreds of thousands of distinct CDR3 sequences, 12% of them present only once. The sample was also reused in another study, on T cells in Graves' hyperthyroidism and ophthalmopathy.

Sequenced material: peripheral blood mononuclear cells (PBMCs), taken at new diagnosis, from a patient treated with antithyroid drugs. These receptor sequences come from a woman aged 30 to 39 with Graves disease.

The genes are TRBV3-1 and TRBJ2-1; TRBD2 matches at 9 bases. Germline-derived CDR1 and CDR2 are LGHDT and YNNKEL (reference sequence). Trimming at V came to 4 bases and at J to 10 bases, leaving 11 bases not matched to a gene. The CDR3 has 15 amino acids. As DNA, the CDR3 is TGTGCCAGCAGCCTTACCGGGACTAGCATCTTAGAGCAGTTCTTC. Translating gives CASSLTGTSILEQFF.

This clonotype appeared a few times. The chain is built from TRBV6-2 or TRBV6-3 and TRBJ2-3; 7 nucleotides line up with TRBD2. The CDR3 has 15 residues. Losses at the gene ends were 5 bases for V and 1 base for J; bases not matched to a gene: 6. Germline assignment: CDR1 MNHEY and CDR2 SVGEGT. The CDR3 spells CASSHRGVGTDTQYF. CDR3 DNA: TGTGCCAGCAGTCACCGGGGGGTAGGCACAGATACGCAGTATTTT.

This clonotype has just a few counts. This sequence joins TRBV11-2 and TRBJ2-7; tentative D call: TRBD1 (5 bases). The germline V gene encodes CDR1 SGHAT and CDR2 FQNNGV. The CDR3 length is 14 residues. V lost 2 bases and J 5 bases, leaving 13 bases between the germline ends. CDR3 nucleotide sequence: TGTGCCAGCAGCTTATACATAGGGGCGGACGAGCAGTACTTC. It codes for CASSLYIGADEQYF.

In this sample, this clonotype turned up many times. The chain has TRBV20-1 and TRBJ2-3; TRBD1 matches at 7 bases. From germline, CDR1 is DFQATT and CDR2 SNEGSKA (reference sequence). The CDR3 consists of 15 residues. With V trimmed by 3 bases and J by 2 bases, 8 bases remained unmatched. The CDR3 DNA sequence: TGCAGTGCTAGCCCTAGACAGGGCCACACAGATACGCAGTATTTT. This encodes CSASPRQGHTDTQYF.

Written as DNA, the CDR3 is TGTGCCGCGGGACGGTTTCTCGCTGAAGCTTTCTTT. It yields the protein CAAGRFLAEAFF. The chain is built from TRBV30 and TRBJ1-1; D perhaps matches TRBD1 (5 bases). This CDR3 is built from 12 residues. Germline V CDR1 and CDR2: GTSNPN, SVGIG (reference sequence). V shed 8 bases and J shed 6 bases, with 16 bases lying between them.

A few counts support this clonotype. This chain uses TRBV20-1 with TRBJ2-2; D possibly matches TRBD1 or TRBD2 (6 bases each). With 0 bases removed from V and 6 bases from J, the gap between germline ends came to 11 bases. Per germline, CDR1 DFQATT and CDR2 SNEGSKA (reference sequence). The CDR3 spans 14 residues. In DNA form, the CDR3 reads TGCAGTGCTAGAGATATCGGGGGCCCCGGGGAGCTGTTTTTT. This translates into CSARDIGGPGELFF.

The chain joins TRBV2 to TRBJ1-4; TRBD1 agrees at 8 bases. The V gene end was trimmed by 3 bases and the J gene end by 7 bases; junction bases not matched to a gene: 7. The CDR3 loop spans 15 amino acids. Germline CDR1 reads SNHLY; CDR2 reads FYNNEI. CDR3 nucleotide sequence: TGTGCCAGCAGTGATCCGACAGGGGAGGGTGAAAAACTGTTTTTT. It is translated as CASSDPTGEGEKLFF.

At least ten counts were recorded for this clonotype. The chain combines TRBV2 with TRBJ1-4; D is uncertain. This CDR3 comprises 13 residues. V was shortened by 6 bases and J by 4 bases, with 9 bases between the two germline ends. Germline-derived CDR1 and CDR2 are SNHLY and FYNNEI. CDR3 amino acids: CASRLTINEKLFF. CDR3 nucleotide sequence: TGTGCCAGCAGGCTGACAATTAATGAAAAACTGTTTTTT.

This clonotype was detected many times. The chain employs TRBV18 and TRBJ2-5; D gene unclear. V lost 0 bases and J 5 bases, leaving 13 bases between the germline ends. Germline V gene data show CDR1 as KGHSH and CDR2 as LQKENI. The CDR3 totals 15 residues. This CDR3 is CASSPPSRTGETQYF. DNA of the CDR3: TGTGCCAGCTCACCACCGTCACGGACCGGCGAGACCCAGTACTTC.

This clonotype has a count of ten or more. The chain employs TRBV2 and TRBJ2-5; D is unclear. Germline V gives CDR1 SNHLY, CDR2 FYNNEI. The CDR3 runs to 14 residues. V gave up 1 base and J gave up 1 base, with 7 bases separating them. In nucleotides, the CDR3 is TGTGCCAGCAGTGAAGGACGGAGCCAAGAGACCCAGTACTTC. Translated, it gives CASSEGRSQETQYF.

With respect to this clonotype: This sequence may be a read error, since a much larger clone differs from it by one base. The chain joins TRBV2 to TRBJ2-1; the match to TRBD2 covers 9 bases. The CDR3 consists of 17 residues. From germline, CDR1 is SNHLY and CDR2 FYNNEI. V shed 6 bases and J 5 bases; nucleotides not matched to a gene: 14. CDR3 region: CASRERLAGAIHNEQFF. The DNA of the CDR3 is TGTGCCAGCAGGGAGAGGTTAGCGGGAGCAATACACAATGAGCAGTTCTTC.

The table lists this clonotype with many counts. The chain uses TRBV6-1 and TRBJ2-7, with 10 bases identical to TRBD2. CDR3 length equals 14 residues. Unmatched junction bases numbered 3, after V lost 5 bases and J lost 2 bases. Germline CDR1 reads MNHNS; CDR2 reads SASEGT. The CDR3, as DNA: TGTGCCAGCAGTATGACTAGCGGGCCCTACGAGCAGTACTTC. Its translation: CASSMTSGPYEQYF.

This clonotype was picked up many times. The V call is TRBV11-3, the J call TRBJ1-2; 7 positions agree with TRBD1. CDR1 and CDR2 from the germline V gene are SGHNT and YENEEA. The V segment lost 5 bases and the J segment 8 bases; nucleotides outside the gene matches: 8. This CDR3 is built from 13 residues. The CDR3 DNA reads as TGTGCCAGCAGCCCAGGACAGGTATACGGCTACACCTTC. The encoded protein is CASSPGQVYGYTF.

This clonotype has ten or more counts. The chain couples TRBV4-1 to TRBJ1-1; D call uncertain. Per the germline V gene, CDR1 is MGHRA and CDR2 is YSYEKL. V was clipped by 3 bases and J by 6 bases, with 20 bases between them. CDR3 length: 16 amino acids. DNA for the CDR3: TGCGCCAGCAGCCATGGATGGGGTAGGCGGGAGGCTGAAGCTTTCTTT. Its protein is CASSHGWGRREAEAFF.

The sample holds many counts of this clonotype. The junction shows a germline mismatch at one end, possibly a read error. The rearrangement links TRBV7-6 to TRBJ1-6, with D hard to call. The CDR3 sequence is 13 residues long. The germline V gene has CDR1 SGHVS and CDR2 FNYEAQ. CDR3 protein: CAGRWTYNSPLHF. DNA of the CDR3: TGTGCCGGCAGGTGGACCTATAATTCACCCCTCCACTTT.

This clonotype was detected many times. V gene TRBV19 combines with J gene TRBJ2-7; D possibly matches TRBD1 or TRBD2 (6 bases each). Trimming stripped 4 bases from V and 2 bases from J, with 12 bases between. Germline V gives CDR1 LNHDA, CDR2 SQIVND (reference sequence). The CDR3 is made up of 14 amino acids. CDR3 in amino acids: CASSNREVPYEQYF. CDR3 bases: TGTGCCAGTAGTAACAGGGAGGTCCCCTACGAGCAGTACTTC.

In its sample, this clonotype was seen many times. The V and J genes are TRBV6-1 and TRBJ1-2; tentative D call: TRBD1 (5 bases). This CDR3 has 14 residues. Germline V gives CDR1 MNHNS, CDR2 SASEGT. Deletions cut 5 bases from V and 3 bases from J, with 13 bases between. The CDR3 sequence: CASSTTTVYYGYTF. Written as DNA, the CDR3 is TGTGCCAGCAGTACTACGACAGTCTACTATGGCTACACCTTC.

V is TRBV11-2 and J is TRBJ2-1; the match to TRBD2 covers 9 bases. CDR3 length equals 13 residues. V shed 6 bases, J shed 9 bases, and the junction held 6 bases outside the gene matches. CDR1 and CDR2 from the germline V gene are SGHAT and FQNNGV. This chain's CDR3 is CASRLAGTFEQFF. The CDR3 bases are TGTGCCAGCAGGCTAGCGGGAACGTTTGAGCAGTTCTTC.

In this sample, this clonotype turned up many times. The genes are TRBV11-3 and TRBJ1-1; D is unclear. Per the germline V gene, CDR1 is SGHNT and CDR2 is YENEEA. The V gene lost 5 bases and the J gene lost 6 bases, with 19 bases spanning the gap. This CDR3 is built from 15 residues. The CDR3 loop is CASSPSDKGLAEAFF. As DNA, the CDR3 is TGTGCCAGCAGCCCGTCAGATAAGGGTTTGGCTGAAGCTTTCTTT. Filled out from reference TRBV11-3 and TRBJ1-1, the complete variable domain reads EAGVVQSPRYKIIEKKQPVAFWCNPISGHNTLYWYLQNLGQGPELLIRYENEEAVDDSQLPKDRFSAERLKGVDSTLKIQPAELGDSAVYLCASSPSDKGLAEAFFGQGTRLTVV.

This clonotype was observed many times. CDR3 bases: TGCGCCAGCAGTATACAAAGACAGAACACTGAAGCTTTCTTT. Translating it yields CASSIQRQNTEAFF. The rearrangement joins TRBV5-1 to TRBJ1-1; D is unclear. The V end was cut by 5 bases, the J end by 1 base, with 12 bases between. The V gene's germline CDR1 is SGHRS and CDR2 YFSETQ. There are 14 residues in the CDR3. The full variable domain, completed using reference TRBV5-1 and TRBJ1-1, is KAGVTQTPRYLIKTRGQQVTLSCSPISGHRSVSWYQQTPGQGLQFLFEYFSETQRNKGNFPGRFSGRQFSNSRSEMNVSTLELGDSALYLCASSIQRQNTEAFFGQGTRLTVV.

This clonotype was observed at least ten times. The CDR3 DNA reads TGTGCCAGCAGCCAAGGGGACAGCGAGAATCAGCCCCAGCATTTT. Translating gives CASSQGDSENQPQHF. The V and J genes are TRBV7-8 and TRBJ1-5; 7 bases match TRBD1. V lost 5 bases to trimming and J lost 4 bases; unmatched junction nucleotides: 8. This CDR3 has 15 amino acids. The germline V gene has CDR1 SGHVS and CDR2 FQNEAQ. The entire variable domain, with the rest obtained from reference TRBV7-8 and TRBJ1-5, is as follows: GAGVSQSPRYKVAKRGQDVALRCDPISGHVSLFWYQQALGQGPEFLTYFQNEAQLDKSGLPSDRFFAERPEGSVSTLKIQRTQQEDSAVYLCASSQGDSENQPQHFGDGTRLSIL.